The 9 T cell receptor beta chains given below trace back to one sample, sequenced in a study of T cells after posttransplantation cyclophosphamide. Treatment was busulfan-fludarabine conditioning, a marrow graft, and cyclophosphamide on days +3 and +4. TCRdb's table, derived via immunoSEQ multiplex PCR, lists solely in-frame clones and lacks some. The sample carries under 8,500 clones, 74% recorded once. Sequenced material: PBMCs, taken approximately 230 weeks after allogeneic stem cell transplant with posttransplant cyclophosphamide. The receptors originated from a young adult male patient who received an allogeneic stem cell transplant from a related donor, was CMV-positive, and had acute GVHD only. Some T cells may be transferred from the graft donor.

This chain connects TRBV5-1 to TRBJ2-7, with 8 bases aligning to TRBD2. CDR1 SGHRS and CDR2 YFSETQ come from the germline V gene. V was clipped by 5 bases and J by 2 bases; unmatched bases: 6. This CDR3 has 14 residues. CDR3 protein: CASRAPGGAYEQYF. The CDR3 nucleotides are TGCGCCAGCAGGGCCCCCGGGGGGGCCTACGAGCAGTACTTC.

The chain uses TRBV5-5 and TRBJ1-5; maybe TRBD1 (6 bases). The CDR3 is 15 amino acids. V lost 0 bases to trimming and J lost 7 bases, with 14 bases between them. Germline V gives CDR1 SGHKS, CDR2 YYEKEE (reference sequence). CDR3 loop: CASSLAPGGQQPQHF. Written as DNA, the CDR3 is TGTGCCAGCAGCTTGGCTCCCGGGGGGCAGCAGCCCCAGCATTTT.

The V call is TRBV10-1, the J call TRBJ2-6; D gene unclear. V shed 3 bases and J shed 4 bases, with 10 bases lying between them. Germline V CDR1 and CDR2: WNHNN, SYGVQD (reference sequence). The CDR3 has 15 amino acids. The CDR3 DNA is TGCGCCAGCAGTGAACGAGAAATAGGGGCCAACGTCCTGACTTTC. It codes for CASSEREIGANVLTF.

V usage is TRBV6-5 and J usage is TRBJ1-2; 8 bases are shared with TRBD1. V lost 6 bases and J lost 8; bases outside the gene matches: 5. This CDR3 is 12 amino acids long. Germline values: CDR1 MNHEY, CDR2 SVGAGI. DNA for the CDR3: TGTGCCAGCAGGAGGACAGGGCTCGGCTACACCTTC. Its translation: CASRRTGLGYTF.

V usage is TRBV7-2 and J usage is TRBJ2-2; 10 bases match TRBD2. Germline V gene lookup returns CDR1 SGHTA and CDR2 FQGNSA. The CDR3 covers 15 residues. Trimming removed 4 bases from V and 2 bases from J; junction bases left unmatched: 1. CDR3 sequence reads: CASSWTSGNTGELFF. CDR3 nucleotides: TGTGCCAGCAGCTGGACTAGCGGAAACACCGGGGAGCTGTTTTTT.

Only a few counts were recorded for this clone. The chain has TRBV30 and TRBJ1-2; D remains ambiguous. The V gene's germline CDR1 is GTSNPN and CDR2 SVGIG (reference sequence). Trimming shortened V by 5 bases and J by 8 bases, and 15 bases separated the two germline ends. The CDR3 contains 12 residues. CDR3 coding DNA: TGTGCCTGGCGATGGGCCGGGGAAGGCTACACCTTC. Translated, it gives CAWRWAGEGYTF.

The chain uses TRBV15 and TRBJ2-2, with TRBD1 identical over 10 bases. Germline CDR1 and CDR2: LNHNV and YYDKDF (reference sequence). CDR3 size: 17 residues. V was clipped by 0 bases and J by 6 bases; unmatched bases: 7. The CDR3 spells CATSRDLGTGVSGELFF. The CDR3 nucleotides read TGTGCCACCAGCAGAGATCTTGGGACAGGGGTGTCCGGGGAGCTGTTTTTT.

The chain is built from TRBV18 and TRBJ2-3; 7 nucleotides agree with TRBD2. CDR1 KGHSH and CDR2 LQKENI come from the germline V gene. The V gene end was trimmed by 4 bases and the J gene end by 1 base; junction bases not matched to a gene: 2. The CDR3 has 14 amino acids. This chain's CDR3 is CASSLSGGTDTQYF. CDR3 sequence (DNA): TGTGCCAGCTCACTAAGCGGGGGCACAGATACGCAGTATTTT.

This clone has a handful of counts. The rearrangement joins TRBV5-4 to TRBJ1-3, with TRBD1 identical over 8 bases. Germline V lookup: CDR1 SGHNT, CDR2 YYREEE (reference sequence). The length of the CDR3 is 16 residues. J was trimmed by 4 bases and V by 4 bases; bases with no gene match: 10. CDR3: CASSLGQGGLGNTIYF. CDR3 coding DNA: TGTGCCAGCAGCCTCGGACAGGGTGGGCTCGGAAACACCATATATTTT.